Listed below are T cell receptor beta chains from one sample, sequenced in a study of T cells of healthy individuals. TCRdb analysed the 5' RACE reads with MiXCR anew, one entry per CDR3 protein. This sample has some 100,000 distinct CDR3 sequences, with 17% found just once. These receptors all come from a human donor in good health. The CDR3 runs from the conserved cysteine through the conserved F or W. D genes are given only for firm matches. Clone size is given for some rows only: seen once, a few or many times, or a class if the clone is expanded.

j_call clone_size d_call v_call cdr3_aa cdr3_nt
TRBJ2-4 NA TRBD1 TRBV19 CATRDSLAKNIQYF TGTGCCACCCGGGACAGCCTAGCCAAAAACATTCAGTACTTC
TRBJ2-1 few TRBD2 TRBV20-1 CSASGSLAGSPNEQFF TGCAGTGCTTCCGGCTCTCTAGCGGGGAGCCCAAATGAGCAGTTCTTC
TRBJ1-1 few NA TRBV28 CASSVKETEAFF TGTGCCAGCAGTGTTAAAGAAACTGAAGCTTTCTTT
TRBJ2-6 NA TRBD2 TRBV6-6 CASSRRLAGSSGANVLTF TGTGCCAGCAGTCGAAGACTAGCGGGGAGCTCTGGGGCCAACGTCCTGACTTTC
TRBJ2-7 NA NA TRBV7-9 CASSTDMVPAYEQYF TGTGCCAGCAGCACCGACATGGTCCCGGCATACGAGCAGTACTTC
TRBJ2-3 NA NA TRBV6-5 CASKRQGIFGDTQYF TGTGCCAGCAAACGGCAGGGGATTTTTGGAGATACGCAGTATTTT
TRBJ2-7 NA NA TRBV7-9 CASTRGAVSYEQYF TGTGCCAGCACCCGAGGAGCAGTCTCCTACGAGCAGTACTTC
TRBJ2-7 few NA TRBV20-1 CSARGKKQMVSGSSYEQYF TGCAGTGCTAGAGGGAAAAAACAAATGGTTAGCGGAAGCTCCTACGAGCAGTACTTC
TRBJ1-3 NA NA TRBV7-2 CVSSAGSLSGNTIYF TGTGTCAGCAGCGCAGGGAGCCTCTCTGGAAACACCATATATTTT
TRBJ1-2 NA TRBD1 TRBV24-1 CATSDSWDRNYGYTF TGTGCCACCAGTGACTCTTGGGACAGGAACTATGGCTACACCTTC
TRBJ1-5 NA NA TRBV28 CASSFPSQGQPQHF TGTGCCAGCAGTTTCCCATCTCAGGGGCAGCCCCAGCATTTT
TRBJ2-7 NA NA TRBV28 CASSSTGPPVYEQYF TGTGCCAGCAGCTCTACAGGGCCGCCCGTCTACGAGCAGTACTTC
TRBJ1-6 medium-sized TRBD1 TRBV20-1 CSAPQGERAPLHF TGCAGTGCCCCACAGGGGGAGAGGGCACCCCTCCACTTT
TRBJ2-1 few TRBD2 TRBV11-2 CASSSSLAGGYNEQFF TGTGCCAGCAGCTCATCACTAGCGGGGGGTTACAATGAGCAGTTCTTC
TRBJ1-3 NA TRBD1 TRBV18 CASSRGTGAGNTIYF TGTGCCAGCTCCAGAGGGACAGGGGCTGGAAACACCATATATTTT
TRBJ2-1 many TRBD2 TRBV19 CASRTSGALSYNEQFF TGTGCCAGTCGTACTAGCGGGGCCTTATCCTACAATGAGCAGTTCTTC
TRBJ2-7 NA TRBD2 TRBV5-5 CASSSGLAAAYEQYF TGTGCCAGCAGCTCCGGACTAGCGGCCGCCTACGAGCAGTACTTC
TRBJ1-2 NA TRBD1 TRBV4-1 CASSPTGGQANGYTF TGCGCCAGCAGCCCGACTGGGGGACAGGCGAATGGCTACACCTTC
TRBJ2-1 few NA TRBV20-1 CSARSATGEQFF TGCAGTGCTAGAAGCGCGACTGGTGAGCAGTTCTTC
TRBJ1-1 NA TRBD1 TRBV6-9 CASSPRWDRLNTEAFF TGTGCCAGCAGTCCGAGATGGGACAGACTGAACACTGAAGCTTTCTTT
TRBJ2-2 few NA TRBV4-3 CASSQGNTGELFF TGCGCCAGCAGCCAAGGAAACACCGGGGAGCTGTTTTTT
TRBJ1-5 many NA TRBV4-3 CASSQEGPWDQPQHF TGCGCCAGCAGCCAAGAGGGCCCCTGGGATCAGCCCCAGCATTTT
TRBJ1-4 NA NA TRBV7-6 CASSPTPADEKLFF TGTGCCAGCAGCCCCACGCCCGCGGATGAAAAACTGTTTTTT
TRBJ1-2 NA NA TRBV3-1 CASSHVTDYGYTF TGTGCCAGCAGCCATGTGACAGACTATGGCTACACCTTC
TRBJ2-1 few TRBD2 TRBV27 CASSPRGGLSYNEQFF TGTGCCAGCAGCCCCCGGGGGGGACTATCTTACAATGAGCAGTTCTTC
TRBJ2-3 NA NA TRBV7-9 CASSLGTANTQYF TGTGCCAGCAGCTTAGGAACAGCGAATACGCAGTATTTT
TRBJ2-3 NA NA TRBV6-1 CASSEIGTASTDTQYF TGTGCCAGCAGTGAAATTGGGACGGCTAGCACAGATACGCAGTATTTT
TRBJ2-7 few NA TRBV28 CASSPGGVNSEQYF TGTGCCAGCAGCCCCGGGGGCGTAAATAGCGAGCAGTACTTC
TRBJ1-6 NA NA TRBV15 CATSRDPGRSYNSPLHF TGTGCCACCAGCAGAGACCCGGGACGGTCCTATAATTCACCCCTCCACTTT
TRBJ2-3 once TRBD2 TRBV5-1 CASSEAGDPGDTQYF TGCGCCAGCAGCGAGGCGGGGGACCCTGGAGATACGCAGTATTTT
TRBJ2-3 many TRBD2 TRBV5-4 CASSPGTSGSMDTQYF TGTGCCAGCAGCCCGGGGACTAGCGGGAGTATGGATACGCAGTATTTT
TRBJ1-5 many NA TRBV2 CASSVGSRGDQPQHF TGTGCCAGCAGTGTCGGTAGTCGGGGGGATCAGCCCCAGCATTTT
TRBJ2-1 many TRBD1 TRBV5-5 CASSYWTGGRDEQFF TGTGCCAGCAGCTACTGGACAGGGGGAAGGGATGAGCAGTTCTTC
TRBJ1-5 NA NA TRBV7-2 CASSLRSTDNQPQHF TGTGCCAGCAGCTTAAGGTCTACAGATAATCAGCCCCAGCATTTT
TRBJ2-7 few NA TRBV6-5 CASGYPPYYEQYF TGTGCCAGCGGTTACCCTCCCTATTACGAGCAGTACTTC
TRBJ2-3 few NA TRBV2 CASRVELGDTQYF TGTGCCAGCCGAGTTGAGCTTGGAGATACGCAGTATTTT
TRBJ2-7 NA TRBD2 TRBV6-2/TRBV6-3 CASTISGGEQYF TGTGCCAGCACCATCAGCGGGGGAGAGCAGTACTTC
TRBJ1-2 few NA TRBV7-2 CASSENNWGNYGYTF TGTGCCAGCAGCGAAAACAACTGGGGTAACTATGGCTACACCTTC
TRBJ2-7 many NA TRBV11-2 CASSLARREQYF TGTGCCAGCAGCTTAGCCCGGCGGGAGCAGTACTTC
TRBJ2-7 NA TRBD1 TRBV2 CASTRDRGKTYEQYF TGTGCCAGCACCCGGGACAGGGGGAAAACCTACGAGCAGTACTTC